The 32 T cell receptor beta chains below come from one sample, sequenced in a study of molecular identifiers for immune sequencing clone quantification. MiXCR, applied by TCRdb to the PCR reads, yields one record per CDR3 protein. Found here are hundreds of thousands of distinct CDR3 sequences, roughly 25% of them singletons; the top ten hold 0.78%. Sequenced material: naive CD8+ T cells from blood, with Jurkat cell RNA spiked in. As for subset: FACS-sorted CD8+CD4-CCR7+CD45RA+ naive T cells. Source of these receptors: a human donor in good health. Some libraries in this study had Jurkat cell RNA spiked in.

This clonotype showed up many times. The chain couples TRBV7-2 to TRBJ2-7; perhaps D is TRBD1 or TRBD2 (7 bases each). Trimming cost V 1 base and J 3 bases, with 10 bases left between them. Germline-derived CDR1 and CDR2 are SGHTA and FQGNSA. The CDR3 runs 14 residues. The CDR3 DNA reads TGTGCCAGCAGCTTAGTCAGGGGGGGCTACGAGCAGTACTTC. Translation: CASSLVRGGYEQYF.

In the case of this clonotype: A single base separates this from a much larger clone, so it may be a read error. The genes are TRBV7-9 and TRBJ1-1; D uncertain. The CDR3 spans 13 residues. The germline V gene encodes CDR1 SEHNR and CDR2 FQNEAQ (reference sequence). The CDR3 sequence is CASSAYSDAEALF. The CDR3 bases are TGTGCCAGCAGCGCCTACAGTGACGCTGAAGCTCTCTTT.

Of note for this clonotype: Sequence at one end of the junction differs from germline and may be a read error. CDR3 nucleotide sequence: TGCGCCAGCAGCCAAGATCAAGGCGGGCCCTACGAGCAGTGCTTC. Its protein product is CASSQDQGGPYEQCF. The rearrangement uses TRBV4-1 and TRBJ2-7; D is possibly TRBD2 (5 bases). CDR3 length equals 15 residues. Germline CDR1 and CDR2: MGHRA and YSYEKL.

This clonotype was seen a few times. The chain carries TRBV7-9 and TRBJ1-5, with D possibly matching TRBD1 (6 bases). Germline V gene lookup returns CDR1 SEHNR and CDR2 FQNEAQ (reference sequence). V lost 1 base and J lost 7, with 14 bases in between. The CDR3 covers 15 residues. Here the CDR3 reads CASSLGIGGDQPQHF. CDR3 DNA: TGTGCCAGCAGCTTAGGGATAGGGGGGGACCAGCCCCAGCATTTT.

This clonotype was observed at least ten times. The V gene is TRBV28, the J gene TRBJ1-5; D not certain. The V end lost 8 bases, the J end lost 2 bases, and 13 bases lay between the germline ends. The CDR3 covers 14 residues. Germline CDR1 reads MDHEN; CDR2 reads SYDVKM. DNA of the CDR3: TGTGCCAGCCTATGGACCGTTGGCAATCAGCCCCAGCATTTT. This codes for CASLWTVGNQPQHF.

This clonotype occurred many times. The chain is built from TRBV4-1 and TRBJ2-3; TRBD1 is a possible D gene (6 bases). CDR3 length: 16 residues. Germline V gene data show CDR1 as MGHRA and CDR2 as YSYEKL. V lost 3 bases and J lost 4, with 17 bases in between. The CDR3 DNA sequence: TGCGCCAGCAGCCAGGCTCAGACAGGATGGGCAGATACGCAGTATTTT. It specifies CASSQAQTGWADTQYF.

In DNA, the CDR3 is TGTGCCACCAGCAGATCGCAGGGGGCGGTAGGCCAGCATTTT. Its protein product is CATSRSQGAVGQHF. This rearrangement joins TRBV15 to TRBJ1-5; 8 bases are a match to TRBD1. CDR3 size: 14 residues. Germline CDR1 is LNHNV and CDR2 is YYDKDF (reference sequence). J gave up 12 bases and V 2 bases, and 9 bases lay outside the gene matches.

In this sample, this clonotype turned up many times. This sequence joins TRBV5-1 and TRBJ1-1, with D tentatively TRBD1 (5 bases). The germline V gene has CDR1 SGHRS and CDR2 YFSETQ. Trimming shortened V by 1 base and J by 2 bases, and 12 bases separated the two germline ends. CDR3 length: 15 amino acids. The CDR3 loop is CASSLWEGLNTEAFF. In nucleotides, the CDR3 is TGCGCCAGCAGCTTGTGGGAGGGACTCAACACTGAAGCTTTCTTT. The full variable domain, its missing parts supplied by reference TRBV5-1 and TRBJ1-1, is KAGVTQTPRYLIKTRGQQVTLSCSPISGHRSVSWYQQTPGQGLQFLFEYFSETQRNKGNFPGRFSGRQFSNSRSEMNVSTLELGDSALYLCASSLWEGLNTEAFFGQGTRLTVV.

There are many counts of this clonotype. This sequence joins TRBV7-9 and TRBJ2-7; D is unresolved. The CDR3 sequence is 13 residues long. Germline assignment: CDR1 SEHNR and CDR2 FQNEAQ (reference sequence). The V end lost 5 bases, the J end lost 5 bases, and 13 bases lay between the germline ends. CDR3 DNA sequence: TGTGCCAGCAGCCCGCTGGCTGCGCACGAGCAGTACTTC. It is translated as CASSPLAAHEQYF.

At least ten counts were recorded for this clonotype. This chain links TRBV7-9 with TRBJ1-1; D is perhaps TRBD1 (5 bases). CDR3 size: 15 residues. CDR1 SEHNR and CDR2 FQNEAQ come from the germline V gene (reference sequence). Trimming pared 4 bases from V and 2 bases from J, leaving 14 bases between. Here the CDR3 reads CASSSQTGANTEAFF. The CDR3 DNA is TGTGCCAGCAGCTCTCAAACAGGAGCTAACACTGAAGCTTTCTTT.

This clonotype was seen only a few times. The gene calls are TRBV12-2 and TRBJ2-5; TRBD2, as called in the table, went unchecked against the DNA. TRBV12-2 is labeled a pseudogene. This CDR3 is 17 amino acids long. The CDR3 region is CASRPPRREGNQETQYF. The CDR3 DNA reads TGTGCAAGTCGCCCCCCCCGGCGGGAGGGAAACCAAGAGACCCAGTACTTC.

This clonotype was detected ten times or more. The CDR3 is CASTLPSNEAFF. The DNA of the CDR3 is TGCGCCAGCACGCTTCCCTCTAATGAAGCTTTCTTT. V and J are TRBV5-1 and TRBJ1-1; D call uncertain. Trimming took off 6 bases at V and 7 bases at J, with 13 bases between the two ends. The germline V gene encodes CDR1 SGHRS and CDR2 YFSETQ. CDR3 size: 12 residues.

This clonotype appeared many times. The rearrangement uses TRBV14 and TRBJ2-3; D unclear. Germline V lookup: CDR1 SGHDN, CDR2 FVKESK. V gave up 1 base and J gave up 4 bases, with 15 bases separating them. The CDR3 covers 16 residues. The CDR3 here is CASSQGSQPRADTQYF. In DNA form, the CDR3 reads TGTGCCAGCAGCCAAGGTTCCCAACCCCGGGCAGATACGCAGTATTTT.

This clonotype was recorded many times. The rearrangement uses TRBV7-2 and TRBJ2-1; no clear D. V was clipped by 1 base and J by 8 bases, with 18 bases between them. Looked up from germline, CDR1 is SGHTA and CDR2 is FQGNSA. This CDR3 comprises 16 residues. This chain's CDR3 is CASSLVGHYGRDEQFF. CDR3 coding DNA: TGTGCCAGCAGCTTAGTGGGCCACTACGGCCGCGATGAGCAGTTCTTC.

This clonotype was counted a few times. The V call is TRBV4-1, the J call TRBJ1-2; the D is unclear. The CDR3 totals 16 residues. Trimming removed 6 bases from V and 2 bases from J, with 19 bases in between. Germline V gene sequence: CDR1 MGHRA, CDR2 YSYEKL. The CDR3 loop reads CASRKAAGNPNYGYTF. The CDR3 DNA reads as TGCGCCAGCAGAAAGGCCGCGGGAAACCCGAACTATGGCTACACCTTC.

In this sample, this clonotype turned up many times. The chain uses TRBV27 and TRBJ1-5; 7 bases line up with TRBD1. V dropped 2 bases and J dropped 4; count of bases not matched to a gene: 5. The CDR3 extends over 15 amino acids. The V gene's germline CDR1 is MNHEY and CDR2 SMNVEV (reference sequence). The CDR3 DNA sequence: TGTGCCAGCAGTTTAATGTCGACAGGGAATCAGCCCCAGCATTTT. It codes for CASSLMSTGNQPQHF.

There are many counts of this clonotype. The CDR3 loop is CASSTLREETQYF. The CDR3 DNA sequence: TGTGCCAGTAGTACTCTCAGAGAAGAGACCCAGTACTTC. The genes are TRBV19 and TRBJ2-5; D unresolved. The CDR3 runs to 13 residues. Trimming shortened V by 4 bases and J by 3 bases, and 9 bases separated the two germline ends. From germline, CDR1 is LNHDA and CDR2 SQIVND (reference sequence). The complete variable domain, with remaining parts taken from reference TRBV19 and TRBJ2-5, reads DGGITQSPKYLFRKEGQNVTLSCEQNLNHDAMYWYRQDPGQGLRLIYYSQIVNDFQKGDIAEGYSVSREKKESFPLTVTSAQKNPTAFYLCASSTLREETQYFGPGTRLLVL.

This clonotype was counted between two and nine times. The chain combines TRBV28 with TRBJ1-6; 9 bases align to TRBD1. V was clipped by 7 bases and J by 6 bases; unmatched bases: 10. This CDR3 has 16 amino acids. CDR1 MDHEN and CDR2 SYDVKM come from the germline V gene. In nucleotides, the CDR3 is TGTGCCAGCAACCATTCTCCGGGACAGGGTAATTCACCCCTCCACTTT. Amino acid sequence: CASNHSPGQGNSPLHF.

Points on this clonotype: Lacking the conserved final phenylalanine or tryptophan, this CDR3 likely reflects a read error. This CDR3 is CASSLAAGEKPQHL. The CDR3, as DNA: TGTGCCAGCAGCTTAGCGGCGGGTGAAAAGCCCCAGCATCTT. This chain links TRBV7-6 with TRBJ1-5; D unclear. Germline V gene lookup returns CDR1 SGHVS and CDR2 FNYEAQ. CDR3 length equals 14 residues. Trimming left V 0 bases short and J 8 bases short, with 11 bases between.

This clonotype has a count of ten or more. For the CDR3, the DNA is TGTGCCAGCAGTTCAAACCTAGGAGAAGAGACCCAGTACTTC. This gives the protein CASSSNLGEETQYF. The chain is built from TRBV27 and TRBJ2-5; no definite D call. The V gene lost 4 bases and the J gene lost 3 bases, with 12 bases spanning the gap. From germline, CDR1 is MNHEY and CDR2 SMNVEV (reference sequence). This CDR3 has 14 amino acids.

This clonotype has at least ten counts. The chain recombines TRBV9 with TRBJ2-3, with D maybe TRBD1 (6 bases). V lost 0 bases, J lost 3 bases, and 14 bases lay in between. CDR1 and CDR2 (germline): SGDLS, YYNGEE. This CDR3 is built from 16 residues. The CDR3 here is CASSVGLGAGTDTQYF. CDR3 in DNA: TGTGCCAGCAGCGTAGGGCTGGGGGCTGGGACAGATACGCAGTATTTT.

On this clonotype: This could be a read error, since a much larger clone is one nucleotide away. V and J are TRBV30 and TRBJ2-7; 11 bases match TRBD2. The CDR3 runs 15 residues. CDR1 is GTSNPN and CDR2 is SVGIG in the germline V gene (reference sequence). The CDR3 loop reads CAWRLIGTSGYGQYF. CDR3 bases: TGTGCCTGGAGACTAATCGGGACTAGCGGATACGGGCAGTACTTC.

This clonotype appeared many times. The chain uses TRBV12-5 and TRBJ1-5; 8 bases are shared with TRBD1. The germline gives CDR1 LGHNT, CDR2 FRNRAP. V lost 7 bases, J lost 5 bases, and 7 bases stayed unmatched. This CDR3 region has 14 residues. CDR3 residues: CASAAGQGDQPQHF. CDR3 sequence (DNA): TGTGCTAGTGCCGCCGGACAGGGCGATCAGCCCCAGCATTTT.

This clonotype appeared a single time. This clone may be a read error of a much larger clone one base away. This rearrangement joins TRBV20-1 to TRBJ2-3; no clear D gene. V was pared by 1 base and J by 3 bases, with 14 bases between. The germline V gene has CDR1 DFQATT and CDR2 SNEGSKA (reference sequence). The CDR3 is 15 residues long. The CDR3 spells CSARAVDGFTDTQYF. CDR3 coding DNA: TGCAGTGCTAGAGCTGTGGACGGATTTACAGATACGCAGTATTTT.

With respect to this clonotype: A much larger clone lies one base from this, so it may be a read error. The chain has TRBV4-3 and TRBJ1-1; no reliable D call. The CDR3 sequence is 16 residues long. Germline V gene data show CDR1 as LGHNA and CDR2 as YSLEER. V was trimmed by 0 bases and J by 0 bases, leaving 11 bases between them. The CDR3, as DNA: TGCGCCAGCAGCCAAGATCCGACGTCCCTGAACACTGAAGCTTTCTTT. It is translated as CASSQDPTSLNTEAFF.

This clonotype was found a few times. V usage is TRBV4-2 and J usage is TRBJ2-4; D remains unclear. This CDR3 is built from 14 residues. Germline V gene lookup returns CDR1 LGHNA and CDR2 YNFKEQ. V lost 1 base and J lost 5, with 9 bases in between. The chain's CDR3 is CASSQGGSQNIQYF. CDR3 coding DNA: TGTGCCAGCAGCCAAGGAGGATCCCAAAACATTCAGTACTTC.

This clonotype was seen a few times. V is TRBV3-1 and J is TRBJ2-3, with 12 bases that match TRBD2. The CDR3 has 17 residues. Germline CDR1 LGHDT, CDR2 YNNKEL (reference sequence). V shed 4 bases and J 1 base; nucleotides not matched to a gene: 6. CDR3 nucleotide sequence: TGTGCCAGCAGCCTCGAACTAGCGGGAGGTCGCACAGATACGCAGTATTTT. The encoded protein is CASSLELAGGRTDTQYF.

In its sample, this clonotype was seen many times. The chain employs TRBV7-9 and TRBJ2-5, with TRBD2 matching 8 bases. Trimming took 0 bases from V and 2 from J; bases not matched to a gene: 11. The CDR3 totals 18 residues. Germline CDR1 is SEHNR and CDR2 is FQNEAQ (reference sequence). The CDR3 DNA follows: TGTGCCAGCAGCTTAGCCCTTCTCCAGGCGGGAGGACAAGAGACCCAGTACTTC. Translated: CASSLALLQAGGQETQYF.

The DNA of the CDR3 is TGTGCCGGGGACAGGGGGCGAAATGAGCAGTTCTTC. It is translated as CAGDRGRNEQFF. The rearrangement joins TRBV2 to TRBJ2-1; TRBD1 matches at 12 bases. This CDR3 is 12 amino acids long. The J segment lost 7 bases and the V segment lost 11 bases, leaving 3 bases of the junction unmatched. Germline values: CDR1 SNHLY, CDR2 FYNNEI.

This clonotype was seen repeatedly, ten times or more. V usage is TRBV28 and J usage is TRBJ2-3, with 7 positions matching TRBD1. The CDR3 extends over 14 amino acids. Trimming took 5 bases from V and 5 from J; bases not matched to a gene: 7. Germline V gene lookup returns CDR1 MDHEN and CDR2 SYDVKM. CDR3 protein: CASSPDRVEDTQYF. Written as DNA, the CDR3 is TGTGCCAGCAGTCCCGACAGGGTCGAAGATACGCAGTATTTT.

This clonotype was detected ten times or more. This chain joins TRBV3-1 and TRBJ1-2; no clear D. The CDR3 length is 15 residues. CDR1 is LGHDT and CDR2 is YNNKEL in the germline V gene (reference sequence). V was clipped by 4 bases and J by 5 bases, with 17 bases between them. DNA for the CDR3: TGTGCCAGCAGCCGAAATACCCCGTATCAGTATGGCTACACCTTC. This gives the protein CASSRNTPYQYGYTF.

This chain links TRBV10-3 with TRBJ2-4, with no clear D. The CDR3 is 15 amino acids. The ends were cut back, 2 bases at V and 1 base at J, with 9 bases in the middle. Germline V gene data show CDR1 as ENHRY and CDR2 as SYGVKD. CDR3 sequence: CAISEDPFAKNIQYF. The CDR3 nucleotides are TGTGCCATCAGTGAGGATCCTTTTGCCAAAAACATTCAGTACTTC.